This entry describes one T cell receptor beta chain. This record belongs to a study of control samples from healthy donors and cancer patients. Data came from immunoSEQ multiplex PCR; TCRdb stores just in-frame clones and leaves some out. The table shows tens of thousands of clones, with more than 80% occurring only once. Germline lookup yields CDR1 SGHTA and CDR2 FQGNSA. The ends were cut back, 1 base at V and 2 bases at J, with 12 bases in the middle. CDR3 size: 16 residues. The sequence was collected from a woman in her forties or fifties with lung cancer. Material: PBMCs. The genes are TRBV7-2 and TRBJ1-3, with D unclear. The CDR3 here is CASSLVRGSAGNTIYF. Written as DNA, the CDR3 is TGTGCCAGCAGCTTAGTTCGAGGATCTGCTGGAAACACCATATATTTT.